The clone carrying this T cell receptor (beta chain) rates as medium-sized. The antigen is unknown. Because this beta chain is a stray read in a library intended to capture alpha chains, its abundance should not be given much weight. These data originate in a study of spatial heterogeneity in lung cancer. Study observations and caveats: Higher tumor mutation counts went along with higher counts of expanded intratumoral alpha and beta TCRs.

In germline, CDR1 is MGHRA, CDR2 YSYEKL. The V gene lost 2 bases and the J gene lost 0 bases, with 5 bases spanning the gap. The length of the CDR3 is 14 residues. In TCRdb, the 5' RACE reads were re-called with MiXCR into one record per CDR3 protein. The sample lists 7,800 or so distinct CDR3 sequences; about 8% were seen once. Time point of the sample: sample taken at primary tumor resection. This receptor was identified in a male donor with early-stage non-small cell lung cancer. The sample here was lung tumor tissue, taken at surgery. The J gene is TRBJ1-3, the V gene TRBV4-1, with no clear D. The CDR3 loop reads CASSQLGSGNTIYF. In nucleotides, the CDR3 is TGCGCCAGCAGCCAACTAGGCTCTGGAAACACCATATATTTT.